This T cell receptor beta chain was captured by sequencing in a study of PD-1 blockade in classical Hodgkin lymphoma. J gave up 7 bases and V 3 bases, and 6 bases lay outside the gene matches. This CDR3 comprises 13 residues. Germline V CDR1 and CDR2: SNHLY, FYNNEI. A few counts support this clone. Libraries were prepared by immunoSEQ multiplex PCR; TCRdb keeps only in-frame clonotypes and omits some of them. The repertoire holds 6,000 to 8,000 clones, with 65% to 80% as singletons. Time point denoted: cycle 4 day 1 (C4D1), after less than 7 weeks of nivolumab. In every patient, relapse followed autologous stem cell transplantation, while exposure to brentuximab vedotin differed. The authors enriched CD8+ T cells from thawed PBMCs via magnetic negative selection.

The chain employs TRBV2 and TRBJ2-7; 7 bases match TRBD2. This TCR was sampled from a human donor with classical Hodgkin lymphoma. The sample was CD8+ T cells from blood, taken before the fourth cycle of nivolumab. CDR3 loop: CASSEREWWEQYF. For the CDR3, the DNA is TGTGCCAGCAGTGAGCGGGAGTGGTGGGAGCAGTACTTC.